The source of this T cell receptor beta chain is a study of cytomegalovirus exposure and HLA in healthy donors. Findings and limits, study-wide: In a later analysis, V- and J-gene trimming of beta chains associated with a DCLRE1C missense variant, replicated independently.

With 3 bases clipped from V and 3 bases from J, the junction kept 6 bases outside the gene matches. CDR3 length: 16 amino acids. Germline lookup yields CDR1 LNHDA and CDR2 SQIVND (reference sequence). Worth noting for this clone: What it binds is unknown.

Researchers ran the PCR with 60 Vbeta and 13 Jbeta primers. Assay used: immunoSEQ multiplex PCR; TCRdb lists only in-frame clones, some missing. The listing records about 100,000 clones. The gene calls are TRBV19 and TRBJ1-4; 8 bases are a match to TRBD1. This receptor was identified in a man in his fifties in good health and CMV-seronegative. Sequences were obtained from PBMCs. CDR3 sequence: CASSILQGVANEKLFF. The CDR3 DNA reads as TGTGCCAGTAGTATCCTACAGGGGGTTGCTAATGAAAAACTGTTTTTT.